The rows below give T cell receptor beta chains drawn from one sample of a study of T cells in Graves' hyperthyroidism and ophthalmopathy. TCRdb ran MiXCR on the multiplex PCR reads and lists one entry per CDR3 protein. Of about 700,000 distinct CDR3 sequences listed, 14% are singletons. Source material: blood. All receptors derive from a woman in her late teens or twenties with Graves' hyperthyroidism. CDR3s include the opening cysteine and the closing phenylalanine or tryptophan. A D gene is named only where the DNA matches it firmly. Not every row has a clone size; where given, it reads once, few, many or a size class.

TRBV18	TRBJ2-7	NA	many	TGTGCCAGCTCACCAGAGAAAGGCCTGACCTACGAGCAGTACTTC	CASSPEKGLTYEQYF
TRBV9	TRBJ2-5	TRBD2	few	TGTGCCAGCAGCGGAGGGACTAGCGGGAGGGCCAGAGAGACCCAGTACTTC	CASSGGTSGRARETQYF
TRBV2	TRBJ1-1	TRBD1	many	TGTGCCAGCAGACCCAGGACAGGGAACACTGAAGCTTTCTTT	CASRPRTGNTEAFF
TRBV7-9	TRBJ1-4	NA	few	TGTGCCAGCAGCGGGGGATCAACTAATGAAAAACTGTTTTTT	CASSGGSTNEKLFF
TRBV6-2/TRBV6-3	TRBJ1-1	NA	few	TGTGCCAGCAGCCGAGGGGTAGTGACTGAAGCTTTCTTT	CASSRGVVTEAFF
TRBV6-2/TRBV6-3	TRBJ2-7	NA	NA	TGTGCCAGCAGTTGGTGGGACGTACGCTACGAGCAGTACTTC	CASSWWDVRYEQYF
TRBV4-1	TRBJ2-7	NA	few	TGCGCCAGCAGCCAAGCTAAGGGGACGGCCTACGAGCAGTACTTC	CASSQAKGTAYEQYF
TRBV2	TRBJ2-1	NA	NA	TGTGCCACCCGAGGTGAGCTAGACGAGCAGTTCTTC	CATRGELDEQFF
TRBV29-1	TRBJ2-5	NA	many	TGCGCTAGTTCGGCCGGGTATGGGGAGACCCAGTACTTC	CASSAGYGETQYF
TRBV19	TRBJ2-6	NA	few	TGTGCCAGTAGGGAACGGGCAAGGTCCACCTCTGGGGCCAACGTCCTGACTTTC	CASRERARSTSGANVLTF
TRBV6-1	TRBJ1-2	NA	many	TGTGCCAGCAGGCTAGGACGGACCTCCAGTGGCTATGGCTACACCTTC	CASRLGRTSSGYGYTF
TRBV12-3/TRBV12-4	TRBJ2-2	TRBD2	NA	TGTGCCAGCCTAACTGCGGGGGACGGGGAGCTGTTTTTT	CASLTAGDGELFF
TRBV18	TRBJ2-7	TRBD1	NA	TGTGCCAGCTCACGGGAACAGGGGGTCTACGAGCAGTACTTC	CASSREQGVYEQYF
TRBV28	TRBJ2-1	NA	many	TGTGCCAGCAGTTTCCAGCAGTCTTGGAATGAGCAGTTCTTC	CASSFQQSWNEQFF
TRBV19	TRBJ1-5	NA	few	TGTGCCAGTAGTATTTCTGGACAGCTAAATCAGCCCCAGCATTTT	CASSISGQLNQPQHF
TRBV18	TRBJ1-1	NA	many	TGTGCCAGCTCACCGGGACACCCGAACACTGAAGCTTTCTTT	CASSPGHPNTEAFF
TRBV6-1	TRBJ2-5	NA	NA	TGTGCCAGCACCCTGGACACAGCTCAAGAGACCCAGTACTTC	CASTLDTAQETQYF
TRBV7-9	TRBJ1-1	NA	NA	TGTGCCAGCAGCTTAATTGGGGGAAGAAGGAACACTGAAGCTTTCTTT	CASSLIGGRRNTEAFF
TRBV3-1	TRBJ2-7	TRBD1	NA	TGTGCCAGCAGCCTTCTAGGACAGGGGACCTCCTACGAGCAGTACTTC	CASSLLGQGTSYEQYF
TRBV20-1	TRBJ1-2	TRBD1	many	TGCAGTGCTAGAGATATAAATTTCGGGGACAGGGGGATCTATGGCTACACCTTC	CSARDINFGDRGIYGYTF
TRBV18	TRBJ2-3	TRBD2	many	TGTGCCAGCTCACCACGGACTAGCGGAACCACAGATACGCAGTATTTT	CASSPRTSGTTDTQYF
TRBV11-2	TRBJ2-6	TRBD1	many	TGTGCCAGCAGCTATATAGGACAGGTCCGAACCCTCTCTGGGGCCAACGTCCTGACTTTC	CASSYIGQVRTLSGANVLTF
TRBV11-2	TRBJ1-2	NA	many	TGTGCCAGCAGCTCGCCCGGGCCCAGTGGGGGCTACACCTTC	CASSSPGPSGGYTF
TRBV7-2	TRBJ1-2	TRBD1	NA	TGTGCCAGCAGCAGATCGACAGGGACCGCCTATGGCTACACCTTC	CASSRSTGTAYGYTF
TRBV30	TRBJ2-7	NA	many	TGTGCCTGGAGTGTACAAGAGCGGATGACCTACGAGCAGTACTTC	CAWSVQERMTYEQYF
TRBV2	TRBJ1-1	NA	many	TGTGCCAGCAGTGCAATGACAGCGAACACTGAAGCTTTCTTT	CASSAMTANTEAFF
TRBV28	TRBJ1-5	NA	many	TGTGCCAGCAGTTTTAAGAGGACAGATCAGCCCCAGCATTTT	CASSFKRTDQPQHF
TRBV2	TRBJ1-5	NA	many	TGTGCCAGCCGGCTGGGGTATCAGCCCCAGCATTTT	CASRLGYQPQHF
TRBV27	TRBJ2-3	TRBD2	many	TGTGCCAGCAGCGGCGGGAGGGCCTTTTCACGCCCCATCAGTACGCAGTATTTT	CASSGGRAFSRPISTQYF
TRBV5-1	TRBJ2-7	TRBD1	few	TGCGCCAGCAGCTCAGAGGACAGGACAGCCTCCTACGAGCAGTACTTC	CASSSEDRTASYEQYF
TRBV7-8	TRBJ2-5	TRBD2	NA	TGTGCCAGCAGCTTCGGGACTAGGACACAAGAGACCCAGTACTTC	CASSFGTRTQETQYF
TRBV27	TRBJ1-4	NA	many	TGTGCCAGCAGTTTAGGGTGGGCCGATGAAAAACTGTTTTTT	CASSLGWADEKLFF
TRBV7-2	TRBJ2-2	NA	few	TGTGCCAGCAGCTTACTGGATTACACCGGGGAGCTGTTTTTT	CASSLLDYTGELFF
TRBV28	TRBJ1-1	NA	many	TGTGCCAGCAGAGGCCCCACTGAAGCTTTCTTT	CASRGPTEAFF
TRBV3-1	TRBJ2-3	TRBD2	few	TGTGCCAGCAGCCAGCCCGGGACTAGCGATTCAGATACGCAGTATTTT	CASSQPGTSDSDTQYF
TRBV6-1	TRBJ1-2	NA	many	TGTGCCAGCAGTTCGCCCCTTTTCCGTGGCTACACCTTC	CASSSPLFRGYTF
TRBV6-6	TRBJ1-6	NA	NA	TGTGCCAGCAGTTACTCCTCAAGTGGAAAATCACCCCTCCACTTT	CASSYSSSGKSPLHF
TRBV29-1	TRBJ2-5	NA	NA	TGCAGCGCTTCCCCGTACCAAGAGACCCAGTACTTC	CSASPYQETQYF
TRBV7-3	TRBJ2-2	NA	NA	TGTGCCAGCAGCTTACAGGGGAAGGCGGGCACCGGGGAGCTGTTTTTT	CASSLQGKAGTGELFF
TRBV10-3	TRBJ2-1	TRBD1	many	TGTGCCATCAGTGAGGCGGGACAGGGCTCTCTTTGGTCCTACAATGAGCAGTTCTTC	CAISEAGQGSLWSYNEQFF
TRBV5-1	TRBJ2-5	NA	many	TGCGCCAGCACGGCTTGGGGGATCGGCCAAGAGACCCAGTACTTC	CASTAWGIGQETQYF
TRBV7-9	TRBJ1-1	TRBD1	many	TGTGCCAGCAGCTTAGCGATCAGGGGGGACACTGAAGCTTTCTTT	CASSLAIRGDTEAFF
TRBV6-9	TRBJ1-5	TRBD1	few	TGTGCCAGCAGCCCCCCCAGGGGGCGAAATCAGCCCCAGCATTTT	CASSPPRGRNQPQHF
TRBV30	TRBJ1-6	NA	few	TGTGCCTGGGGGGTTCACTCACCCCTCCACTTT	CAWGVHSPLHF
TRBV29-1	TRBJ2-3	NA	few	TGCAGCGTTGACTACCTCGGACAGAGCACAGATACGCAGTATTTT	CSVDYLGQSTDTQYF
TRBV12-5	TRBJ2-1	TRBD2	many	TGTGCTAGTGGCCCTGCCCTGCTCCAACGATCGGCTAGCGGGAGTTCTGGACACAATGAGCAGTTCTTC	CASGPALLQRSASGSSGHNEQFF
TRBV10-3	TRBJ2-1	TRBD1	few	TGTGCCATCAGTGGAAACACAGGGGGCGGCAACAATGAGCAGTTCTTC	CAISGNTGGGNNEQFF
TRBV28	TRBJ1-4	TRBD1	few	TGTGCCAGCAGTCCCCGGGGACAGGGACTGCGTGAAAAACTGTTTTTT	CASSPRGQGLREKLFF
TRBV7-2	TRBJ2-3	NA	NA	TGTGCCAGCGGACGACAGACAGATACGCAGTATTTT	CASGRQTDTQYF
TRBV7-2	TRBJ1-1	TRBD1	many	TGTGCCAGCCTAAGGGGGCAGGGAACTAACGCTGAAGCTTTCTTT	CASLRGQGTNAEAFF
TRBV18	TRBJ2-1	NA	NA	TGTGCCAGCTCCCCCCGGCGGGGTTCTGGGAATGAGCAGTTCTTC	CASSPRRGSGNEQFF
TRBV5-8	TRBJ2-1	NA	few	TGTGCCACCCCTGGAAAAAGTAGGCAGTTCCATGAGCAGTTCTTC	CATPGKSRQFHEQFF
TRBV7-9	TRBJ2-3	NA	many	TGTGCCAGCTATCGGAGGGATACGCAGTATTTT	CASYRRDTQYF
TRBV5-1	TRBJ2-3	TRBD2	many	TGCGCCAGCAGCTTGGGATATGGTAGCGGGACCACAGATACGCAGTATTTT	CASSLGYGSGTTDTQYF